This is a list of T cell receptor beta chains from one sample in a study of blood T cell repertoires in COVID-19. Sequencing was performed with immunoSEQ multiplex PCR; in TCRdb, only in-frame clones are kept and a portion is missing. The sample has about 47,000 clones, 65% to 85% seen once. Sequencing input: peripheral blood. These receptors all come from a man in his fifties with acute or convalescent COVID-19. Both conserved end residues are part of each CDR3. A D gene is named only where the DNA matches it firmly. Clone size is shown for a subset of rows, as once, few, many or a class of expanded clone.

>NA|TRBJ1-1|NA|TRBV28
CASSSSGWNTEAFF
TGTGCCAGCAGTTCCTCAGGGTGGAACACTGAAGCTTTCTTT
>NA|TRBJ1-5|NA|TRBV6-5
CASGDFNQPQHF
TGTGCCAGCGGGGACTTCAATCAGCCCCAGCATTTT
>NA|TRBJ2-7|TRBD1|TRBV27
CASSWGQGTYEQYF
TGTGCCAGCAGTTGGGGACAGGGTACCTACGAGCAGTACTTC
>few|TRBJ1-2|NA|TRBV18
CASSARGEGYGYTF
TGTGCCAGCTCAGCCAGAGGGGAGGGATATGGCTACACCTTC
>NA|TRBJ2-2|TRBD1|TRBV6-2/TRBV6-3
CASSTTGTGVTGELFF
TGTGCCAGCAGCACTACCGGGACAGGGGTTACCGGGGAGCTGTTTTTT
>once|TRBJ1-4|NA|TRBV5-5
CASSWNSGNPNEKLFF
TGTGCCAGCAGCTGGAACTCAGGGAACCCTAATGAAAAACTGTTTTTT
>NA|TRBJ2-3|NA|TRBV14
CASSQRGGPTDTQYF
TGTGCCAGCAGCCAAAGAGGAGGGCCTACAGATACGCAGTATTTT
>NA|TRBJ1-2|NA|TRBV4-1
CASSQGDSGNYGYTF
TGCGCCAGCAGCCAAGGAGACAGCGGGAACTATGGCTACACCTTC
>few|TRBJ1-4|TRBD1|TRBV6-5
CASRTGTGIEKLFF
TGTGCCAGCAGAACCGGGACAGGGATTGAAAAACTGTTTTTT
>NA|TRBJ2-7|TRBD1|TRBV24-1
CATSGGQGGNEQYF
TGTGCCACCAGTGGGGGACAGGGGGGGAACGAGCAGTACTTC
>NA|TRBJ1-1|NA|TRBV5-4
CASSLSARAGGAEAFF
TGTGCCAGCAGCTTGAGTGCCAGGGCAGGTGGGGCTGAAGCTTTCTTT
>NA|TRBJ1-2|NA|TRBV6-1
CASSDTGANYGYTF
TGTGCCAGCAGTGATACCGGGGCTAACTATGGCTACACCTTC
>NA|TRBJ2-6|TRBD1|TRBV5-4
CASSLGGQGSSGANVLTF
TGTGCCAGCAGCCTCGGGGGACAGGGGAGCTCTGGGGCCAACGTCCTGACTTTC
>once|TRBJ2-3|TRBD2|TRBV9
CASSVGALAGVNTDTQYF
TGTGCCAGCAGCGTAGGGGCCTTAGCGGGAGTAAACACAGATACGCAGTATTTT
>once|TRBJ1-1|NA|TRBV6-5
CASISGWSGTEAFF
TGTGCCAGCATATCAGGGTGGAGTGGCACTGAAGCTTTCTTT
>NA|TRBJ1-5|NA|TRBV19
CASSVSGASNQPQHF
TGTGCCAGTAGTGTCTCAGGGGCGAGCAATCAGCCCCAGCATTTT
>NA|TRBJ1-1|NA|TRBV9
CASSPSLSLVDTEAFF
TGTGCCAGCAGCCCCTCCCTATCCCTTGTTGACACTGAAGCTTTCTTT
>NA|TRBJ1-5|TRBD1|TRBV4-1
CASSQARDRGLGQPQHF
TGCGCCAGCAGCCAGGCCCGGGACAGGGGGTTGGGTCAGCCCCAGCATTTT
>NA|TRBJ2-7|NA|TRBV4-1
CASSQDFPTYEQYF
TGCGCCAGCAGCCAAGATTTTCCCACCTACGAGCAGTACTTC
>NA|TRBJ2-7|TRBD1|TRBV18
CASSPGTGIYEQYF
TGTGCCAGCTCACCCGGGACAGGCATCTACGAGCAGTACTTC
>NA|TRBJ2-2|NA|TRBV7-9
CASSLGTPGELFF
TGTGCCAGCAGCCTCGGGACTCCCGGGGAGCTGTTTTTT
>NA|TRBJ1-6|TRBD1|TRBV11-2
CASSLPGQGAVIHF
TGTGCCAGCAGCTTACCCGGACAGGGAGCTGTTATCCACTTT
>NA|TRBJ2-1|TRBD2|TRBV19
CHGTVAGGPTEQFF
TGTCATGGGACGGTAGCGGGGGGCCCCACCGAGCAGTTCTTC
>NA|TRBJ2-7|NA|TRBV10-2
CASRLSYEQYF
TGCGCCAGCAGACTATCCTACGAGCAGTACTTC
>once|TRBJ2-7|NA|TRBV11-2
CASSSYQGEQYF
TGTGCCAGCAGCTCCTACCAGGGCGAGCAGTACTTC
>NA|TRBJ2-6|NA|TRBV7-3
CASSPQASGANVLTF
TGTGCCAGCAGCCCACAGGCCTCTGGGGCCAACGTCCTGACTTTC
>NA|TRBJ2-1|TRBD2|TRBV7-9
CASSSGLADNEQFF
TGTGCCAGCAGCTCCGGACTAGCGGACAATGAGCAGTTCTTC
>NA|TRBJ1-4|NA|TRBV19
CASNPGHNEKLFF
TGTGCCAGTAACCCTGGGCATAATGAAAAACTGTTTTTT
>NA|TRBJ1-3|NA|TRBV5-1
CASSLPDSSGNTIYF
TGCGCCAGCAGCCTTCCGGACAGCTCTGGAAACACCATATATTTT
>NA|TRBJ2-3|NA|TRBV27
CASSLREVGTDTQYF
TGTGCCAGCAGTTTAAGGGAGGTGGGCACAGATACGCAGTATTTT
>NA|TRBJ1-1|NA|TRBV5-4
CASSLPPGVNTEAFF
TGTGCCAGCAGCTTGCCTCCCGGGGTGAACACTGAAGCTTTCTTT
>NA|TRBJ2-1|NA|TRBV7-9
CASSPDRSPPYNEQFF
TGTGCCAGCAGCCCAGACAGAAGCCCACCCTACAATGAGCAGTTCTTC
>NA|TRBJ1-5|TRBD1|TRBV23-1
CASSQIRDRGGNQPQHF
TGCGCCAGCAGTCAAATAAGGGACAGGGGGGGGAATCAGCCCCAGCATTTT
>NA|TRBJ1-4|TRBD1|TRBV7-6
CASSPRTGADEKLFF
TGTGCCAGCAGCCCACGGACAGGGGCCGATGAAAAACTGTTTTTT
>NA|TRBJ1-1|NA|TRBV19
CASSIYGRENTEAFF
TGTGCCAGTAGTATTTACGGCCGGGAGAACACTGAAGCTTTCTTT
>NA|TRBJ1-1|NA|TRBV6-5
CASRQILNTEAFF
TGTGCCAGCAGACAGATTTTGAACACTGAAGCTTTCTTT
>NA|TRBJ2-5|NA|TRBV5-1
CASSSQETQYF
TGCGCCAGCAGCTCACAAGAGACCCAGTACTTC
>NA|TRBJ2-3|NA|TRBV24-1
CATSQSDTQYF
TGTGCCACCAGTCAATCAGATACGCAGTATTTT
>NA|TRBJ2-7|NA|TRBV6-1
CASSEAPGVEQYF
TGTGCCAGCAGTGAAGCTCCCGGGGTCGAGCAGTACTTC
>NA|TRBJ2-2|TRBD1|TRBV5-1
CASSPTSGGGFRGTGELFF
TGCGCCAGCAGCCCAACCTCAGGGGGCGGATTTCGAGGGACCGGGGAGCTGTTTTTT